This T cell receptor (beta chain) stems from a study of T cell repertoires in cytomegalovirus infection. J was trimmed by 5 bases and V by 1 base; bases with no gene match: 3. CDR3 size: 15 residues. Germline V gives CDR1 LGHNA, CDR2 YSLEER. TCRdb reprocessed the reads with MiXCR, giving one entry per CDR3 protein. In the table there are some 350,000 distinct CDR3 sequences, 18% of which are singletons. The rearrangement uses TRBV4-3 and TRBJ2-2; 8 bases align to TRBD1. The clonotype originates from a human donor in good health (CMV status not recorded). Some clones in this sample may be carry-over from other donors' samples. What was sequenced was PBMCs. CDR3 loop: CASSQAGGWTGELFF. Written as DNA, the CDR3 is TGCGCCAGCAGCCAAGCAGGGGGCTGGACCGGGGAGCTGTTTTTT.